This T cell receptor beta chain was sequenced for a study of T cells after yellow fever vaccination. Study context: Some fractions had low cell numbers, and these were prepared with SMART-Seq v4 Ultra Low Input.

TCR cDNA was made by 5'RACE template switching, adding a universal primer site and UMIs. Each CDR3 protein gets one entry after TCRdb re-called the 5' RACE reads with MiXCR. Among 340,000 or so distinct CDR3 sequences listed, about an eighth were seen once. Study conclusions and caveats: FACS-sorted repertoires could harbor abundant contaminating bulk-population clonotypes.

In regard to this clonotype: Antigen specificity is unknown.

The CDR3 is made up of 12 amino acids. CDR1 and CDR2 (germline): MNHEY, SVGAGI. The ends were cut back, 2 bases at V and 4 bases at J, with 6 bases in the middle. This TCR was sampled from a man younger than 35 who received the YFV17D yellow fever vaccine. The sequencing here drew on CD4+ T cells sorted from PBMCs, taken 15 days after the yellow fever booster vaccination. The chain recombines TRBV6-5 with TRBJ2-7, with no clear D. This chain's CDR3 is CASSYPGYEQYF. The CDR3 bases are TGTGCCAGCAGTTACCCCGGATACGAGCAGTACTTC.